This TCR beta chain comes out of a study of T cells in Graves' hyperthyroidism and ophthalmopathy. Isolation of PBMCs was performed on 9.5 to 10 ml fresh peripheral blood. Ten or more counts support this clonotype. TCR beta CDR3 regions were amplified from RNA. Using the HTBI primer set, a first-round RT-PCR was run on the TCR CDR3. Each CDR3 protein is one row after TCRdb ran MiXCR on the multiplex PCR reads. The top ten hold around 3.5% of the sample, which has roughly 650,000 distinct CDR3 sequences, approximately 15% seen once. This CDR3 has 11 amino acids. The germline V gene has CDR1 GTSNPN and CDR2 SVGIG (reference sequence). V was cut by 4 bases and J by 8 bases, with 12 bases left in between.

This TCR came from a woman aged 40 to 49 with Graves' ophthalmopathy. The chain joins TRBV30 to TRBJ2-7; tentative D call: TRBD1 (6 bases). The sample taken for sequencing was blood. This CDR3 reads CAWTTDRQQYF. The CDR3 DNA follows: TGTGCCTGGACTACAGACAGGCAGCAGTACTTC.